This T cell receptor (beta chain) was identified in a study of blood T cell repertoires in COVID-19. Source study methods: Using reference gene primer amplification, nucleated cell counts were estimated. Assay: immunoSEQ multiplex PCR; the TCRdb copy retains only in-frame clones and omits some. D and trimming come from the DNA, and the V and J calls and clone size come from that table. Counted here are hundreds of thousands of clones, 70% to 90% occurring once; the ten biggest clones make up around a tenth. This TCR came from a woman aged 40-49 years who had recovered from COVID-19. The sample was PBMCs or T cells enriched from blood (not recorded which).

CDR3 loop: CASSLLGSPLNEKLFF. The CDR3 DNA reads TGCGCCAGCAGTCTACTCGGGAGTCCCCTTAATGAAAAACTGTTTTTT. The chain couples TRBV23-1 to TRBJ1-4; D is ambiguous. TRBV23-1 is classed as an ORF, of uncertain function. Trimming left V 4 bases short and J 4 bases short, with 16 bases between. The CDR3 is made up of 16 amino acids.